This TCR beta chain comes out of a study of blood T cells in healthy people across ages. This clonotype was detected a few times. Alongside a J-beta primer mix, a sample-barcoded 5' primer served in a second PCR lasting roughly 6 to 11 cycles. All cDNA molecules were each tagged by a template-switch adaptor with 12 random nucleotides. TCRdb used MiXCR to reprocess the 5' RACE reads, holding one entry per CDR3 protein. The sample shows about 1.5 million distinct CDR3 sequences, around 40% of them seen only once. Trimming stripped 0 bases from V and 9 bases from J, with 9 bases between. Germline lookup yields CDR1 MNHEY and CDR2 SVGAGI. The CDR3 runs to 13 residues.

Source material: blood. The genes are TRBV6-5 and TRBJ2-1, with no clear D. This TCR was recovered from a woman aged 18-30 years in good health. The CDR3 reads CASSYSTPGEQFF. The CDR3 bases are TGTGCCAGCAGTTACTCGACCCCCGGTGAGCAGTTCTTC.